The T cell receptor (beta chain) under discussion was sequenced for a study of beta chain features in type 1 diabetes (dated by TCRdb to the late 2010s). Study-level background: Mean age, gender distribution, total cell number and subset yield were not different between patients and healthy donors. A total of some 100,000,000 sorted cells were examined across all samples, and a strong correlation was observed between cell number per subset and RNA yield. The study compared the TCRB repertoires of sorted circulating CD4+ T cell subsets in recently diagnosed type 1 diabetes patients with those in matched healthy donors. Regulatory and stem cell-like memory subsets were obtained from only 8 patients and about 8 healthy donors, while naive and central memory subsets were obtained from all 30 or so donors. What the research found in general, with its limitations: At VDJ recombination sites, patients with type 1 diabetes made fewer insertions and deleted more nucleotides, a pattern implying thymic rearrangement abnormalities. The naive, central memory and regulatory TCRB repertoires appeared to resemble one another more closely among patients than among healthy donors. Because cDNA was sequenced instead of genomic DNA, activated cells with high expression could be over-represented, although the groups did not differ in activation or CD3 levels. Type 1 diabetes patients showed a moderate but significant shortening of TCRB CDR3 length in all four CD4+ subsets. PCR might favor shorter templates, but patient and control samples were amplified and corrected together, so any skew would affect both groups equally. Because the HLA sub-analyses included only small numbers of individuals, any influence of HLA type on TCRB rearrangement was left unresolved.

The High Capacity cDNA Reverse Transcription Kit was used to reverse transcribe all of the isolated RNA, meaning that expressed TCRB transcripts were what got sequenced. Deep immunoSEQ sequencing was applied to naive, central memory and regulatory T cell samples, giving an average of roughly 3.5 million total reads per sample. After sorted cells were lysed in RLT buffer, RNA was extracted with DNase-treated RNeasy Micro or Mini kits, with the choice depending on cell number. To prevent cross-contamination, every cell subset was processed on its own, while patient and healthy donor samples were processed together. TCRB sequences were amplified from cDNA with the immunoSEQ multiplex PCR, producing 87-bp fragments spanning the CDR3 region. Amplicons were sequenced on the Illumina HiSeq platform. For the original study's pipeline: PCR bias was corrected computationally using synthetic template baselines, and reads within Hamming distance 2 were collapsed, with unmergeable singletons discarded. Reads were aligned to IMGT to assign V, D and J genes, CDR3 length, and insertions or deletions at six rearrangement sites. Clonotype counts were normalized to sorted cell number within each subset before computing true diversity and Gini coefficients with the tcR R package. The overlap coefficient, calculated on TCRB nucleotide sequences, was used to quantify repertoire sharing. Out-of-frame TCRB sequences from naive cells were analyzed to stand in for the pre-selection repertoire. TCRdb took over this immuneACCESS table, retaining in-frame rearrangements with V and J assigned. Such tables are incomplete; in checked studies, under half of the missing clones stem from an unresolved V gene, and the remainder is unexplained. V, J and clone size are taken as reported in that table, and D and trimming were inferred from the DNA itself. In all, the sample holds about 230,000 clones, and 16% of those were seen once. The ten largest make up 0.08% to 0.095% of the sample.

To note about this clone: Its antigen specificity is not known. No base qualities exist here, and no much larger clone lies one base off it.

CDR1 SGHTA and CDR2 FQGNSA were looked up in the germline V gene. The V and J ends are trimmed by 11 bases and 1 base, leaving 23 bases between them. Taken from cysteine to phenylalanine, the CDR3 has 17 residues. The kept DNA is CDR3 alone, 51 bases in frame from the first base. Each donor gave one peripheral blood draw, about 110 mL on average, collected into heparinised tubes. A BD FACSAria II and a panel including CD45RO, CCR7, CD25, CD127, CD95 and CD27 were used to sort naive, central memory, regulatory and stem cell-like memory CD4+ T cells. A purity above 95% was achieved for all sorted populations. PBMCs were isolated right away by Lymphoprep density gradient centrifugation and were stained directly, without culture. So that batch effects would be minimized, each experiment stained and sorted samples in pairs, pairing one healthy donor with one patient.

The TCR originated in a man aged 25 to 40 with type 1 diabetes. Sequenced: naive CD4+ T cells from blood. The sample's cell subset or site, from its label and the paper: true naive CD4+ T cells. The chain was built from TRBV7-2 and TRBJ2-2, with a weak D call of TRBD1 (6 bases match). The DNA sequence is given as TGTGCCGACAAATCCCGCCCCGGGACACTGAACACCGGGGAGCTGTTTTTT. Its protein is CADKSRPGTLNTGELFF. Where the CDR3 stops, the reference TRBV7-2 and TRBJ2-2 genes take over; the full variable domain is GAGVSQSPSNKVTEKGKDVELRCDPISGHTALYWYRQSLGQGLEFLIYFQGNSAPDKSGLPSDRFSAERTGGSVSTLTIQRTQQEDSAVYLCADKSRPGTLNTGELFFGEGSRLTVL.